In this sample, the clone carrying this T cell receptor (beta chain) turned up many times. The definition of stable Graves' hyperthyroidism was no ophthalmopathy progression within 18 months. Participants, patients aged 18 to 65, had newly diagnosed hyperthyroidism with a duration under 2 months. It was 8.5 to 10 ml of fresh peripheral blood that supplied the PBMCs. This record comes from a study of T cells in Graves' hyperthyroidism and ophthalmopathy. Amplification targeted TCR beta CDR3 regions from RNA transcripts. A first-round RT-PCR of the TCR CDR3 used the HTBI primer set. MiXCR, applied by TCRdb to the multiplex PCR reads, yields one record per CDR3 protein. Of approximately 420,000 distinct CDR3 sequences in the sample, 15% were seen once. The CDR3 is made up of 13 amino acids. CDR1 is SQVTM, CDR2 ANQGSEA, per germline. Trimming removed 8 bases at V and 0 bases at J, with 12 bases between.

The clonotype originates from a woman aged 25 to 39 with Graves' hyperthyroidism. The rearrangement links TRBV29-1 to TRBJ2-3, with unresolved D. The sequenced material came from blood. CDR3 nucleotides: TGCAGCCACGACTTCGGGAGCACAGATACGCAGTATTTT. Translating it yields CSHDFGSTDTQYF.